Listed below are T cell receptor beta chains from one sample, sequenced in a study of human versus mouse CDR3 diversity and MHC coevolution. The table came from immunoSEQ multiplex PCR; TCRdb's copy has only in-frame clones and leaves some out. Of just under 60,000 clones in the sample, 85% to 95% are singletons; the top ten hold about 19%. Sequenced: naive CD4+ T cells from blood. Receptors originate from a person aged 55-75 years in good health. CDR3s include the opening cysteine and the closing phenylalanine or tryptophan. The D gene is left open where the match is weak. Not every row has a clone size; where given, it reads once, few, many or a size class.

TGCGCCAGCAGCGGTAGCGGGGACCAAGAGACCCAGTACTTC	CASSGSGDQETQYF	TRBJ2-5	TRBV5-1	.	TRBD2
TGCGCCAGCACAACTAGAACAGGGGGATCCTCTGGGGCCAACGTCCTGACTTTC	CASTTRTGGSSGANVLTF	TRBJ2-6	TRBV5-1	.	TRBD1
TGTGCCACCCAGACTAGCGGGAGGGCCGGTTCACCCGAGACCCAGTACTTC	CATQTSGRAGSPETQYF	TRBJ2-5	TRBV11-2	.	TRBD2
TGTGCCAGTAGTATAGGTCGGAGCAAAAACATTCAGTACTTC	CASSIGRSKNIQYF	TRBJ2-4	TRBV19	.	.
TGTGCCAGCAGCTTGCCGACAGGGTCACCCCAGGAGACCCAGTACTTC	CASSLPTGSPQETQYF	TRBJ2-5	TRBV5-8	.	TRBD1
TGTGCCAGCAGCCCACCGGGACAGATTAGGAAACTGTTTTTT	CASSPPGQIRKLFF	TRBJ1-4	TRBV9	.	TRBD1
TGCGCCAGCAGCCCGGGGGGGAAACTTACCTACGAGCAGTACTTC	CASSPGGKLTYEQYF	TRBJ2-7	TRBV5-1	.	TRBD2
TGTGCCAGCAGACCCCGGCAGGGTTCCTATGGCTACACCTTC	CASRPRQGSYGYTF	TRBJ1-2	TRBV6-6	.	.
TGTGCCAGCAGCACGAGCGGGAGGGCCCTTTCCTACGAGCAGTACTTC	CASSTSGRALSYEQYF	TRBJ2-7	TRBV5-4	.	TRBD2
TGTGCCAGTAGTACGACAGGGGATCAGGGAGAGCAGTACTTC	CASSTTGDQGEQYF	TRBJ2-5	TRBV19	.	TRBD1
TGTGCCAGCACCCAGGGCAGGGAAGCTTTCTTT	CASTQGREAFF	TRBJ1-1	TRBV7-9	.	.
TGTGCCAGCAGCCTTCCGGGACAGGGTTTTTTACCCTCCTTCGAGCAGTACTTC	CASSLPGQGFLPSFEQYF	TRBJ2-7	TRBV7-8	.	TRBD1
TGTGCCAGCAGCTTGAACAGGGTCAGCTCTGGGGCCAACGTCCTGACTTTC	CASSLNRVSSGANVLTF	TRBJ2-6	TRBV5-4	.	.
TGTGCCAGCACCGGCCAGGGTGTAAATACGCAGTATTTT	CASTGQGVNTQYF	TRBJ2-3	TRBV2	.	.
TGTGCCAGCAGTGGAGTCTACGAGCAGTACTTC	CASSGVYEQYF	TRBJ2-7	TRBV6-5	.	.
TGTGCCAGCAGCTCAGTGGGGACAGGGATGTACGAGCAGTACTTC	CASSSVGTGMYEQYF	TRBJ2-7	TRBV11-3	.	TRBD1
TGTGCTAGTGGTTTGGTCTTGATTCCCCGGGAGTTTCCCGGCGAGCAGTACTTC	CASGLVLIPREFPGEQYF	TRBJ2-7	TRBV12-5	.	.
TGTGCCATCAGTGAGACGGACAGGGACGGCTACACCTTC	CAISETDRDGYTF	TRBJ1-2	TRBV10-3	.	TRBD1
TGTGCCAGCAGTCCGTGGACAGAGATAGCCTATGGCTACACCTTC	CASSPWTEIAYGYTF	TRBJ1-2	TRBV27	.	.
TGTGCCAGCAGCCAAGTTAGAGGCTTCTACAATGAGCAGTTCTTC	CASSQVRGFYNEQFF	TRBJ2-1	TRBV14	.	.
TGCGCCAGCAGCTTGGACGGGACTAGCGGGAGTTTGACAGATACGCAGTATTTT	CASSLDGTSGSLTDTQYF	TRBJ2-3	TRBV5-1	.	TRBD2
TGTGCCAGCAGCGAGGAGGTCTCTGGAAACACCATATATTTT	CASSEEVSGNTIYF	TRBJ1-3	TRBV9	.	.
TGTGCCAGCAGCTTAGGTTGGAGTTCCGAGACCCAGTACTTC	CASSLGWSSETQYF	TRBJ2-5	TRBV11-2	.	.
TGCGCCAGCAGCTTGGAGGGCGGGAGGGCCGTTGATGAGCAGTTCTTC	CASSLEGGRAVDEQFF	TRBJ2-1	TRBV5-1	.	TRBD2
TGTGCCAGCAGTCCTACCCCCAAACTAGCGGGAGTTTCTCTCGAGCAGTACTTC	CASSPTPKLAGVSLEQYF	TRBJ2-7	TRBV7-3	.	TRBD2
TGCGCCAGCAGTGAGTCGGGCGGGCAAGGAAACACCATATATTTT	CASSESGGQGNTIYF	TRBJ1-3	TRBV10-1	few	.
TGTGCCAGCACCACCCAAGGGGGATGGACAGATACGCAGTATTTT	CASTTQGGWTDTQYF	TRBJ2-3	TRBV7-2	.	.
TGTGCCAGCCCCCTCGTAGGGCTAGCGGGAGGCCCTAGCACAGATACGCAGTATTTT	CASPLVGLAGGPSTDTQYF	TRBJ2-3	TRBV2	.	TRBD2
TGTGCCAGCTCACCACCTGCAGGGGATTCACCCCTCCACTTT	CASSPPAGDSPLHF	TRBJ1-6	TRBV18	.	.
TGTGCCAGCAGTAATGACAGAACCCAGCCCCAGCATTTT	CASSNDRTQPQHF	TRBJ1-5	TRBV2	.	.
TGTGCCAGCAGCTCCCTCGTAGCGGTCACAGATACGCAGTATTTT	CASSSLVAVTDTQYF	TRBJ2-3	TRBV11-3	.	.
TGTGCCAGCAGCACCACTAGCACAGATACGCAGTATTTT	CASSTTSTDTQYF	TRBJ2-3	TRBV9	.	.
TGTGCCAGCTCACCGGAGGGGAGCTCCTACGAGCAGTACTTC	CASSPEGSSYEQYF	TRBJ2-7	TRBV18	.	.
TGTGCCAGTAGTATCCAAGGACTAGCGAACCACCCCGCCGAGCAGTACTTC	CASSIQGLANHPAEQYF	TRBJ2-7	TRBV19	once	TRBD2
TGTGCCACCCTAAAGGGGACAAACACTGAAGCTTTCTTT	CATLKGTNTEAFF	TRBJ1-1	TRBV19	.	.
TGTGCCAGCAGCGTAGGCGAAGCGGGAGACTACGAGCAGTACTTC	CASSVGEAGDYEQYF	TRBJ2-7	TRBV9	.	TRBD2
TGCGCCAGCAGTTATACAGGGTACGGTGAAGCTTTCTTT	CASSYTGYGEAFF	TRBJ1-1	TRBV10-1	.	.
TGTGCCAGCAGTTACGCGGGGGGAAAGGGAAACACTGAAGCTTTCTTT	CASSYAGGKGNTEAFF	TRBJ1-1	TRBV6-5	.	.
TGCGCCAGCAGCCAAGAGGATCGGTTAGGGGGGGTAGACTTC	CASSQEDRLGGVDF	TRBJ2-4	TRBV4-1	.	.
TGTGCCAGCAGCTCGCAGGGCGTAAACTATGGCTACACCTTC	CASSSQGVNYGYTF	TRBJ1-2	TRBV7-9	.	.
TGTGCCAGTAGTATACTGACAGGGGGTTCTTACGAGCAGTACTTC	CASSILTGGSYEQYF	TRBJ2-7	TRBV19	.	TRBD1
TGTGCCAGCTCACCGGGGACAGGGGGATCCCCTACGTTTGGAAACACCATATATTTT	CASSPGTGGSPTFGNTIYF	TRBJ1-3	TRBV18	.	TRBD1
TGCGCCAGCAGCCAAGGAAGTAGGGGAGGAGGCGAGCAGTACTTC	CASSQGSRGGGEQYF	TRBJ2-7	TRBV4-1	once	.
TGTGCCAGCAGTGAGGGCGCGCGATCGGGAGAAGAGACCCAGTACTTC	CASSEGARSGEETQYF	TRBJ2-5	TRBV2	.	.
TGTGCCAGCTCAGACTCTGGAGAGACCCAGTACTTC	CASSDSGETQYF	TRBJ2-5	TRBV18	.	.
TGTGCCAGCAGTACCCTCCAGACTAGCGGGAGGGAGACCCAGTACTTC	CASSTLQTSGRETQYF	TRBJ2-5	TRBV27	once	TRBD2
TGTGCCATCAGCCGGGACACTTCTTCTGGGGCCAACGTCCTGACTTTC	CAISRDTSSGANVLTF	TRBJ2-6	TRBV10-3	.	.
TGTGCCAGCAGCGCCCAAGGTGGGGGGGCTTTACTCTACGAGCAGTACTTC	CASSAQGGGALLYEQYF	TRBJ2-7	TRBV9	.	.
TGTGCCAGCAGCTTGGGAGGGACAGCAACTAATGAAAAACTGTTTTTT	CASSLGGTATNEKLFF	TRBJ1-4	TRBV5-4	.	TRBD1
TGTGCCAGCAGCTTTCAGGGTTCACCCCTCCACTTT	CASSFQGSPLHF	TRBJ1-6	TRBV7-9	.	.
TGTGCCAGTAGTAGACATAGCAATCAGCCCCAGCATTTT	CASSRHSNQPQHF	TRBJ1-5	TRBV19	.	.
TGTGCCAGCAGTCCCTCCCCCCTGGAGACCCAGTACTTC	CASSPSPLETQYF	TRBJ2-5	TRBV6-1	once	.
TGTGCCAGCAGTGAAGCGCTCCCAGGTTCGAACACTGAAGCTTTCTTT	CASSEALPGSNTEAFF	TRBJ1-1	TRBV6-1	.	.
TGTGCCAGCAGCCAGGAGCGGAACTCGAACACCGGGGAGCTGTTTTTT	CASSQERNSNTGELFF	TRBJ2-2	TRBV4-2	.	.